The entry that follows covers one TCR beta chain sequence. The data were obtained in a study of blood T cells in healthy people across ages. A second PCR of about 6 to 11 cycles used a sample-barcoded 5' primer and a J-beta primer mix. The template-switch adaptor was a 5' adaptor with 12 random nucleotides. It tagged each cDNA molecule. MiXCR, run by TCRdb on the 5' RACE reads, gives a single entry per CDR3 protein. The sample lists approximately 770,000 distinct CDR3 sequences, roughly 64% seen once, with around 20% in the top ten. The germline V gene encodes CDR1 DFQATT and CDR2 SNEGSKA (reference sequence). The CDR3 is 13 amino acids. V lost 3 bases, J lost 6 bases, and 14 bases lay in between. Healthy individuals of Caucasian origin from Russia, aged about 6 to 90, served as donors.

The sequenced sample consisted of blood. This clonotype was obtained from a man in his thirties or forties in good health. This chain connects TRBV20-1 to TRBJ1-2, with D possibly being TRBD1 (5 bases). The CDR3 loop is CSARNGAVDGYTF. In DNA, the CDR3 is TGCAGTGCTAGGAACGGGGCGGTCGATGGCTACACCTTC.